This TCR beta chain derives from a study of PD-L1 blockade in urothelial cancer. Study-wide results and caveats: Tumor-linked clones in blood grew more by 3 weeks in durable-benefit patients. TCR clonality was measured in pretreatment peripheral blood. Clonality below the median predicted better survival.

As regards this clone: No antigen is known for it.

Synthetic TCR analog templates were spiked into all PCRs individually. TCRdb keeps only in-frame clones here, not all; method: immunoSEQ multiplex PCR. The repertoire holds some 49,000 clones, with about 85% as singletons. V was trimmed by 2 bases and J by 0 bases, leaving 12 bases between them. Germline-derived CDR1 and CDR2 are SGHKS and YYEKEE (reference sequence). The CDR3 length is 16 residues. Per-patient samples, pretreatment and on-treatment, numbered 1 to 8. This chain uses TRBV5-5 with TRBJ1-3; unclear D gene. This receptor was taken from a man between 60 and 70 years old with urothelial cancer. Material: PBMCs, obtained around atezolizumab (anti-PD-L1) treatment. The CDR3 nucleotides are TGTGCCAGCAGCTTTTACCTTACTAGCTCTGGAAACACCATATATTTT. This codes for CASSFYLTSSGNTIYF.